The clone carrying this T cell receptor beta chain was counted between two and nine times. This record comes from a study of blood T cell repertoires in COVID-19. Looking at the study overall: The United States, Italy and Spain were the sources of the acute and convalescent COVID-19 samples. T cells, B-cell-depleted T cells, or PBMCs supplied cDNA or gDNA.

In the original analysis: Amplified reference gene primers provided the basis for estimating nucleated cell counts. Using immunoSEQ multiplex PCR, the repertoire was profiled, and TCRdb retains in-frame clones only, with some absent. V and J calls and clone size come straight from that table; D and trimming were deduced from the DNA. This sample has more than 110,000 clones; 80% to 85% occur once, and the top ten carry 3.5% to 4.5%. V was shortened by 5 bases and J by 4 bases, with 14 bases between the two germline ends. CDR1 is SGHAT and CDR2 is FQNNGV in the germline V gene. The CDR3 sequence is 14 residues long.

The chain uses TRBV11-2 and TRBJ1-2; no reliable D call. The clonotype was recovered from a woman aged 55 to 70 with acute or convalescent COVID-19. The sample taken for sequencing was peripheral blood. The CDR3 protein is CASSRGDGSYGYTF. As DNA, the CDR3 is TGTGCCAGCAGCCGAGGAGATGGAAGCTATGGCTACACCTTC.